This T cell receptor beta chain derives from a study of PD-1 blockade in classical Hodgkin lymphoma. Germline-derived CDR1 and CDR2 are SNHLY and FYNNEI. The CDR3 has 12 residues. V was shortened by 6 bases and J by 1 base, with 7 bases between the two germline ends. Sequencing used immunoSEQ multiplex PCR; TCRdb keeps in-frame clones, though not all of them. The sample includes tens of thousands of clones, approximately 91% seen only once; the top ten take roughly 21%. Relapse after autologous stem cell transplantation occurred in every patient, and brentuximab vedotin exposure varied. Complete response, partial response or progressive disease was recorded as best response.

The source material was peripheral blood mononuclear cells (PBMCs), sampled at baseline. The sequence was collected from a human donor with classical Hodgkin lymphoma. The V and J genes are TRBV2 and TRBJ2-7, with D hard to call. CDR3 in DNA: TGTGCCAGCAGCCCACGTTCCTACGAGCAGTACTTC. This sequence encodes CASSPRSYEQYF.